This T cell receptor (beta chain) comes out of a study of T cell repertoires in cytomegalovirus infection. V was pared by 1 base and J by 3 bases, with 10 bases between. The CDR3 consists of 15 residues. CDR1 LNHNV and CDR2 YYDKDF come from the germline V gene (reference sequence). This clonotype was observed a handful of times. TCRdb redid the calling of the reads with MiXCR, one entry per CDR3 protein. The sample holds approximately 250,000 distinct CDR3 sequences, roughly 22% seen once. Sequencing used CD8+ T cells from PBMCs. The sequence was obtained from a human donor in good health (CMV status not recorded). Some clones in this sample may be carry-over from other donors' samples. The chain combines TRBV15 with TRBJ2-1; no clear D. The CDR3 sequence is CATSRAVRYYNEQFF. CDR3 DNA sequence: TGTGCCACCAGCAGAGCAGTTAGATACTACAATGAGCAGTTCTTC.